These 12 T cell receptor beta chains share one sample of origin, sequenced in a study of neurological immune-mediated disorders. MiXCR was run by TCRdb on the 5' RACE reads, yielding one entry per CDR3 protein. The sample includes roughly 18,000 distinct CDR3 sequences, 12% to 15% of them seen just once. The specimen was CD4+ T cells from blood. All receptors come from a woman in her fifties or sixties with HTLV-1-associated myelopathy (HAM/TSP).

The sample holds many counts of this clonotype. The chain links TRBV5-1 to TRBJ2-1, with TRBD2 matching 10 bases. Unmatched junction bases numbered 8, after V lost 5 bases and J lost 0 bases. Germline CDR1 is SGHRS and CDR2 is YFSETQ. This CDR3 is built from 17 residues. CDR3 sequence: CASRPGTSVGSYNEQFF. CDR3 in DNA: TGCGCCAGCAGGCCCGGGACTAGCGTAGGCTCCTACAATGAGCAGTTCTTC.

This clonotype has ten or more counts. This chain joins TRBV4-3 and TRBJ2-1; 9 bases map to TRBD2. Germline CDR1 and CDR2: LGHNA and YSLEER. The CDR3 is made up of 17 amino acids. The V segment lost 1 base and the J segment 1 base; nucleotides outside the gene matches: 5. The CDR3 here is CASSQGRAGGSYNEQFF. The CDR3 DNA reads TGCGCCAGCAGCCAAGGGCGAGCGGGGGGTTCCTACAATGAGCAGTTCTTC.

This chain connects TRBV20-1 to TRBJ1-2; 7 bases fit TRBD1. Germline lookup yields CDR1 DFQATT and CDR2 SNEGSKA (reference sequence). CDR3 length: 14 amino acids. V dropped 5 bases and J dropped 2; count of bases not matched to a gene: 8. CDR3 region: CSAEGGKLNYGYTF. The CDR3 nucleotides read TGCAGTGCTGAAGGGGGCAAGTTGAACTATGGCTACACCTTC.

This clonotype has a count of ten or more. This chain links TRBV5-1 with TRBJ2-1; 7 bases align to TRBD2. This CDR3 is built from 15 residues. Germline CDR1 reads SGHRS; CDR2 reads YFSETQ. The V segment lost 2 bases and the J segment 10 bases; nucleotides outside the gene matches: 12. The CDR3 DNA is TGCGCCAGCAGCTTCATAGCTGGGAGGGTCGGAGAGCAGTTCTTC. Amino acid sequence: CASSFIAGRVGEQFF.

This clonotype was recorded a few times. The chain links TRBV11-3 to TRBJ2-7; 8 nucleotides align to TRBD2. Germline V gene data show CDR1 as SGHNT and CDR2 as YENEEA. This CDR3 has 12 residues. V was clipped by 11 bases and J by 3 bases; unmatched bases: 6. CDR3 DNA sequence: TGTGCCTCGGGAGGGGACCTCTACGAGCAGTACTTC. It yields the protein CASGGDLYEQYF.

Many counts were recorded for this clonotype. The chain couples TRBV3-1 to TRBJ2-3, with TRBD2 identical over 7 bases. The CDR3 sequence is 14 residues long. Germline V CDR1 and CDR2: LGHDT, YNNKEL (reference sequence). The trim removed 4 bases at V and 1 base at J, leaving 2 bases unmatched. This CDR3 is CASSRGGGTDTQYF. As DNA, the CDR3 is TGTGCCAGCAGCCGGGGAGGGGGCACAGATACGCAGTATTTT.

This clonotype was seen once. This chain connects TRBV5-6 to TRBJ1-1; tentatively, D is TRBD1 (6 bases). The germline V gene has CDR1 SGHDT and CDR2 YYEEEE. V lost 0 bases, J lost 2 bases, and 14 bases lay in between. The CDR3 covers 16 residues. CDR3 region: CASSLEVGGVNTEAFF. The CDR3 bases are TGTGCCAGCAGCTTGGAAGTAGGGGGAGTTAACACTGAAGCTTTCTTT. Supplemented by reference TRBV5-6 and TRBJ1-1, the full variable domain reads DAGVTQSPTHLIKTRGQQVTLRCSPKSGHDTVSWYQQALGQGPQFIFQYYEEEERQRGNFPDRFSGHQFPNYSSELNVNALLLGDSALYLCASSLEVGGVNTEAFFGQGTRLTVV.

This clonotype came up many times. The genes are TRBV5-1 and TRBJ2-2, with 10 bases identical to TRBD2. The V gene's germline CDR1 is SGHRS and CDR2 YFSETQ. This CDR3 is 17 amino acids long. With V trimmed by 4 bases and J by 7 bases, 13 bases remained unmatched. The CDR3 DNA reads as TGCGCCAGCAGCCCAGTTCCTAGCGGGAGCCGCGGCGGGGAGCTGTTTTTT. Protein sequence: CASSPVPSGSRGGELFF.

Ten or more counts support this clonotype. This rearrangement joins TRBV5-6 to TRBJ1-5; D unclear. The CDR3 extends over 15 amino acids. The V end lost 4 bases, the J end lost 3 bases, and 14 bases lay between the germline ends. Germline V gene sequence: CDR1 SGHDT, CDR2 YYEEEE. The CDR3: CASSPRNGVNQPQHF. The CDR3 coding sequence is TGTGCCAGCAGCCCTCGGAACGGGGTCAATCAGCCCCAGCATTTT. Drawing the rest from reference TRBV5-6 and TRBJ1-5, the complete variable domain is DAGVTQSPTHLIKTRGQQVTLRCSPKSGHDTVSWYQQALGQGPQFIFQYYEEEERQRGNFPDRFSGHQFPNYSSELNVNALLLGDSALYLCASSPRNGVNQPQHFGDGTRLSIL.

This clonotype was observed at least ten times. In nucleotides, the CDR3 is TGCAGTGCTAGAGTGGAGGGGACAGACTATGGCTACACCTTC. Amino acid sequence: CSARVEGTDYGYTF. The rearrangement uses TRBV20-1 and TRBJ1-2; 7 bases are shared with TRBD1. CDR1 and CDR2 from the germline V gene are DFQATT and SNEGSKA (reference sequence). Unmatched junction bases numbered 5, after V lost 1 base and J lost 3 bases. This CDR3 has 14 residues.

This clonotype showed up many times. The rearrangement uses TRBV2 and TRBJ2-2; 8 bases map to TRBD1. This CDR3 region has 15 residues. From germline, CDR1 is SNHLY and CDR2 FYNNEI. V shed 6 bases and J 5 bases; nucleotides not matched to a gene: 8. The CDR3 nucleotides are TGTGCCAGCAGAGCCGGGACAGGTCGAACCGGGGAGCTGTTTTTT. The encoded protein is CASRAGTGRTGELFF. Full variable domain (rest looked up from reference TRBV2 and TRBJ2-2): EPEVTQTPSHQVTQMGQEVILRCVPISNHLYFYWYRQILGQKVEFLVSFYNNEISEKSEIFDDQFSVERPDGSNFTLKIRSTKLEDSAMYFCASRAGTGRTGELFFGEGSRLTVL.

The table lists this clonotype with many counts. V is TRBV5-1 and J is TRBJ2-7; TRBD2 aligns across 10 bases. The CDR3 is 17 residues long. V was clipped by 0 bases and J by 7 bases; unmatched bases: 13. Germline V CDR1 and CDR2: SGHRS, YFSETQ. CDR3 protein: CASSLGSSGSGQNEQYF. CDR3 nucleotide sequence: TGCGCCAGCAGCTTGGGATCTAGCGGGAGCGGTCAAAATGAGCAGTACTTC.